Sequencing of this TCR beta chain was carried out in a study of B cell selection in AIRE deficiency. Notes on the study in general: Shared Treg sequences had shorter CDR3s, biased toward rearrangements with few non-templated insertions.

Regulatory T cells were sorted as CD4+CD25hiCD127low/negative cells. Controls came from healthy donors unrelated to patients. Germline values: CDR1 MNHEY, CDR2 SVGAGI. The ends lost 6 bases at V and 4 bases at J; junction bases unmatched: 3. CDR3 length: 15 residues. A note on this clone: Its target is not known.

In the source study's methods: Around 56,000 patient and approximately 1x10^5 healthy donor TCRbeta sequences came from Tregs. The data were produced by immunoSEQ multiplex PCR, yet TCRdb's version contains in-frame clones alone and is incomplete. V, J and clone size were drawn from that table, and D and trimming were deduced from the DNA. The sample lists 20,000 to 30,000 clones, around 93% seen once, with about 1.1% in the top ten. The clonotype originates from a human donor in good health. Material: CD4+CD25+ Tregs sorted from PBMCs. V and J are TRBV6-5 and TRBJ1-6, with 10 bases identical to TRBD1. The CDR3 loop reads CASRWTGGYNSPLHF. CDR3 nucleotides: TGTGCCAGCAGGTGGACAGGGGGTTATAATTCACCCCTCCACTTT.